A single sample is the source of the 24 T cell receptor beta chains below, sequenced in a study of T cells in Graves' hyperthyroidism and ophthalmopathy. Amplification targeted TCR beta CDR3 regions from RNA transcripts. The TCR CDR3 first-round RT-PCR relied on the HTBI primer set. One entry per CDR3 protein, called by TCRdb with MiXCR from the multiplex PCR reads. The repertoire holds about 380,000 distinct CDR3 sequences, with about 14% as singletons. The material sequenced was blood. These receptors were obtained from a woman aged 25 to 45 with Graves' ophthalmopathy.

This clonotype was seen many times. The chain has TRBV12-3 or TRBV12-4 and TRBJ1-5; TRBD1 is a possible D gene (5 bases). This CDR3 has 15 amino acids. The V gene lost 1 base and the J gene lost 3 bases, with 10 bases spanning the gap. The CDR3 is CASSLEGTNNQPQHF. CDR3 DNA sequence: TGTGCCAGCAGTTTAGAGGGGACCAACAATCAGCCCCAGCATTTT.

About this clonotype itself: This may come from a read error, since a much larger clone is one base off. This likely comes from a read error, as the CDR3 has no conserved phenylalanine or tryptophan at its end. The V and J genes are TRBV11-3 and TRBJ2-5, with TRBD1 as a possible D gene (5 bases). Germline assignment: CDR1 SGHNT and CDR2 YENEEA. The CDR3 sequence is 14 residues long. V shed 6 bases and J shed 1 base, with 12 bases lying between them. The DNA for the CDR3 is TGTGCCAGCAGTAAGGGGAACACCCAAGAGACCCAGTACTCC. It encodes CASSKGNTQETQYS.

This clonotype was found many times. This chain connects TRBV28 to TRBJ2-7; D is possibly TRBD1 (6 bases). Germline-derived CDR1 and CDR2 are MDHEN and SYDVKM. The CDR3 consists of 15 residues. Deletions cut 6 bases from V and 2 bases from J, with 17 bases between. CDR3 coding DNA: TGTGCCAGCAGATCAAACTCGGACAGTACCTACGAGCAGTACTTC. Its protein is CASRSNSDSTYEQYF.

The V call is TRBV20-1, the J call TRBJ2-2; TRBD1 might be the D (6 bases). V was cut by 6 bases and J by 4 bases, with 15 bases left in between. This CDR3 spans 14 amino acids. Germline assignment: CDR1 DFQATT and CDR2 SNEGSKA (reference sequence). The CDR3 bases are TGCAGTGCGGGCCGGGACACCAGCACCGGGGAGCTGTTTTTT. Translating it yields CSAGRDTSTGELFF.

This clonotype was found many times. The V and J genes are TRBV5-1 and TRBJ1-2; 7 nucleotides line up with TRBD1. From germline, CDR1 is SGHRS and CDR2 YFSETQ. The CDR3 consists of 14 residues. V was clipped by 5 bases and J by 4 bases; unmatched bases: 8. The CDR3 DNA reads TGCGCCAGCAGGTTTCCGGGACAGTCCTATGGCTACACCTTC. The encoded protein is CASRFPGQSYGYTF.

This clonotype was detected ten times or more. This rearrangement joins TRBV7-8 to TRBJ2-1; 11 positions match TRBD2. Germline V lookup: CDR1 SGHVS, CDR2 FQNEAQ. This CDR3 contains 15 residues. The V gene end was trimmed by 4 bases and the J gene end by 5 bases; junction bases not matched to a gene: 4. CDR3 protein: CASSSLSGGDNEQFF. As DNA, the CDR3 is TGTGCCAGCAGCTCGCTTAGCGGGGGGGACAATGAGCAGTTCTTC. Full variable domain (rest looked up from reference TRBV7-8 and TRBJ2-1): GAGVSQSPRYKVAKRGQDVALRCDPISGHVSLFWYQQALGQGPEFLTYFQNEAQLDKSGLPSDRFFAERPEGSVSTLKIQRTQQEDSAVYLCASSSLSGGDNEQFFGPGTRLTVL.

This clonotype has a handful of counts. This CDR3 reads CASSLGAGANEQFF. CDR3 sequence (DNA): TGTGCCAGCAGCTTGGGAGCGGGGGCTAATGAGCAGTTCTTC. The rearrangement joins TRBV5-6 to TRBJ2-1; 8 nucleotides agree with TRBD2. There are 14 residues in the CDR3. Trimming took 0 bases from V and 7 from J; bases not matched to a gene: 3. Germline loops: CDR1 SGHDT, CDR2 YYEEEE.

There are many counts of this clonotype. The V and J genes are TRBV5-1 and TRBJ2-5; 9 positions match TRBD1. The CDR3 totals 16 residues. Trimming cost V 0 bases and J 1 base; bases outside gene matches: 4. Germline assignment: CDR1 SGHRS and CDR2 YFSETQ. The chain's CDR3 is CASSLAGQGGQETQYF. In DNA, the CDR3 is TGCGCCAGCAGCTTGGCGGGACAGGGAGGCCAAGAGACCCAGTACTTC.

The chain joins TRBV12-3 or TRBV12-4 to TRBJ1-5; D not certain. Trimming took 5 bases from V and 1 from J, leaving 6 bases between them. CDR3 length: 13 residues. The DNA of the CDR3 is TGTGCCAGCAGTATCACGAGCAATCAGCCCCAGCATTTT. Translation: CASSITSNQPQHF.

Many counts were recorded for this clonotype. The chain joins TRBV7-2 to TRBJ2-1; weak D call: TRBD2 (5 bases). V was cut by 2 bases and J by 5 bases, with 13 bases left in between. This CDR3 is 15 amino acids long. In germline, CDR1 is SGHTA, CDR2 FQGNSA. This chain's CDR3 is CASSLSRGEDNEQFF. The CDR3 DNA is TGTGCCAGCAGCTTATCACGGGGTGAGGACAATGAGCAGTTCTTC.

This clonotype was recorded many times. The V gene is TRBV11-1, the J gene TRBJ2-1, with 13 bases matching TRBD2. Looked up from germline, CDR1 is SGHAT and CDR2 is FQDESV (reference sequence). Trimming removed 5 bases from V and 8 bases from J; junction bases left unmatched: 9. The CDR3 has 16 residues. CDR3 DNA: TGTGCCAGCAGCCTCATATCCGGGACTAGCGGGGATGAGCAGTTCTTC. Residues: CASSLISGTSGDEQFF.

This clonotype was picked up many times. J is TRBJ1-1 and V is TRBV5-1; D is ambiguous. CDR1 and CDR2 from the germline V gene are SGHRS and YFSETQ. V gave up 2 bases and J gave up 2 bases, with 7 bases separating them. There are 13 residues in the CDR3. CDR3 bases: TGCGCCAGCAGCTTTACTGAAAACACTGAAGCTTTCTTT. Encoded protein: CASSFTENTEAFF.

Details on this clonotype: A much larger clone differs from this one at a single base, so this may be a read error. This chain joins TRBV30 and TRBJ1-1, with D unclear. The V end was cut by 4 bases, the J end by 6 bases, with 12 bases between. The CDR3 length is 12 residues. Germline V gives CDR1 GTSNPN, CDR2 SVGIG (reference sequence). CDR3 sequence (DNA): TGTGCCTGGAAGGACCGGTATGCTGAAGCTTTCTTT. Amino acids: CAWKDRYAEAFF.

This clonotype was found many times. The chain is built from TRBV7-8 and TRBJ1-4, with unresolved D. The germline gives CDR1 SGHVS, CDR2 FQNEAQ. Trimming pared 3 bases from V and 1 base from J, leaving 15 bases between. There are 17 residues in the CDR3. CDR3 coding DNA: TGTGCCAGCAGCTTTGCACCAAGCAGGATAACTAATGAAAAACTGTTTTTT. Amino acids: CASSFAPSRITNEKLFF.

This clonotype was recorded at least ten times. The CDR3 loop is CSARTDVNQPQHF. CDR3 nucleotides: TGCAGTGCTAGGACGGACGTTAATCAGCCCCAGCATTTT. V gene TRBV20-1 combines with J gene TRBJ1-5; unclear D gene. Looked up from germline, CDR1 is DFQATT and CDR2 is SNEGSKA (reference sequence). This CDR3 region has 13 residues. The ends were cut back, 3 bases at V and 4 bases at J, with 10 bases in the middle.

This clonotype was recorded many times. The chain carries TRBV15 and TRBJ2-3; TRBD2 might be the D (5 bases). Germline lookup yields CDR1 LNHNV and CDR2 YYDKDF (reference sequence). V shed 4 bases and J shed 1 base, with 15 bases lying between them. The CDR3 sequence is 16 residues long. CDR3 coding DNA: TGTGCCACCAGCACCACACCCGGGGTTGGCACAGATACGCAGTATTTT. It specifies CATSTTPGVGTDTQYF.

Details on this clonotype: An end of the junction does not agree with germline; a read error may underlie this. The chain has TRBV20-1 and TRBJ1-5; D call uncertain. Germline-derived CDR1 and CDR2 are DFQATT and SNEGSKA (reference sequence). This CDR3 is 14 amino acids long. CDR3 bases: TGCAGTGCTAGGGGTGGGAGAAGCAATCAGCCCCGGCATTTT. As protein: CSARGGRSNQPRHF.

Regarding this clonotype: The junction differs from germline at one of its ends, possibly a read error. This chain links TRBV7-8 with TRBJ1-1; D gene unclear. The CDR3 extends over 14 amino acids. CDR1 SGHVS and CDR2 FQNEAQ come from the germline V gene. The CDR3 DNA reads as TGTGCCAGCACCTTAGTCACTACGAACACTGAAGCTTTCTTC. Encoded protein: CASTLVTTNTEAFF.

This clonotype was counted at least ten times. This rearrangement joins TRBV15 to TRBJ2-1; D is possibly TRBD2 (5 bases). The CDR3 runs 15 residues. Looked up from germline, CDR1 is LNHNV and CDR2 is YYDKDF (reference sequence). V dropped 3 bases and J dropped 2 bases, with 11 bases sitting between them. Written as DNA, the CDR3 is TGTGCCACCAGCAGGGGCCCCGGGACCTACAATGAGCAGTTCTTC. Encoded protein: CATSRGPGTYNEQFF.

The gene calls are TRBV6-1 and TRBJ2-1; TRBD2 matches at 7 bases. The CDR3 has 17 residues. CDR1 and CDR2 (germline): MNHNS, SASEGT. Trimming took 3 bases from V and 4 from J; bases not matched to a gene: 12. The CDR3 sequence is CASSDTKRLAVYNEQFF. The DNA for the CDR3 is TGTGCCAGCAGTGATACCAAAAGGCTAGCGGTTTACAATGAGCAGTTCTTC.

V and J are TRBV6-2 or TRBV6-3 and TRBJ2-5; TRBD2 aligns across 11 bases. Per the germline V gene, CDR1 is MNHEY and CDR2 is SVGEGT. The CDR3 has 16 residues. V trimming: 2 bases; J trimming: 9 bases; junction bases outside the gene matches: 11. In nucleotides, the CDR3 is TGTGCCAGCAGTTACCCAGTGGCTAGCGGGGGGCTCGCCCAGTACTTC. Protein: CASSYPVASGGLAQYF.

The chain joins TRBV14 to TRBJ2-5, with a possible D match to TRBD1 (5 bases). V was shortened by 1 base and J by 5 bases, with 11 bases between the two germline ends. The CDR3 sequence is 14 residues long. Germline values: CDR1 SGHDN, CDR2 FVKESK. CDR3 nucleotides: TGTGCCAGCAGCCAAGCAGGGCTTTTGGAGACCCAGTACTTC. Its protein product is CASSQAGLLETQYF.

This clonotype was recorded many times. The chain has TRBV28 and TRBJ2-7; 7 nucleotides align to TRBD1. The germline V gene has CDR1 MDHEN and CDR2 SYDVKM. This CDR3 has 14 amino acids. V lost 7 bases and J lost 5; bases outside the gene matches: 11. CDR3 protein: CASIRTGSANEQYF. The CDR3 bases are TGTGCCAGCATCCGGACAGGTAGTGCTAACGAGCAGTACTTC.

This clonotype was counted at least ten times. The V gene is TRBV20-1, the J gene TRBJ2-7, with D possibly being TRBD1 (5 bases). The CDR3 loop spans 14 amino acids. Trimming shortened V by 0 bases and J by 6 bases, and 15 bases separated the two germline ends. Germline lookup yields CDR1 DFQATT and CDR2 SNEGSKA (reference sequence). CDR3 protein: CSARDFQQGGEQYF. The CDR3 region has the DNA TGCAGTGCTAGAGATTTTCAGCAGGGTGGCGAGCAGTACTTC.